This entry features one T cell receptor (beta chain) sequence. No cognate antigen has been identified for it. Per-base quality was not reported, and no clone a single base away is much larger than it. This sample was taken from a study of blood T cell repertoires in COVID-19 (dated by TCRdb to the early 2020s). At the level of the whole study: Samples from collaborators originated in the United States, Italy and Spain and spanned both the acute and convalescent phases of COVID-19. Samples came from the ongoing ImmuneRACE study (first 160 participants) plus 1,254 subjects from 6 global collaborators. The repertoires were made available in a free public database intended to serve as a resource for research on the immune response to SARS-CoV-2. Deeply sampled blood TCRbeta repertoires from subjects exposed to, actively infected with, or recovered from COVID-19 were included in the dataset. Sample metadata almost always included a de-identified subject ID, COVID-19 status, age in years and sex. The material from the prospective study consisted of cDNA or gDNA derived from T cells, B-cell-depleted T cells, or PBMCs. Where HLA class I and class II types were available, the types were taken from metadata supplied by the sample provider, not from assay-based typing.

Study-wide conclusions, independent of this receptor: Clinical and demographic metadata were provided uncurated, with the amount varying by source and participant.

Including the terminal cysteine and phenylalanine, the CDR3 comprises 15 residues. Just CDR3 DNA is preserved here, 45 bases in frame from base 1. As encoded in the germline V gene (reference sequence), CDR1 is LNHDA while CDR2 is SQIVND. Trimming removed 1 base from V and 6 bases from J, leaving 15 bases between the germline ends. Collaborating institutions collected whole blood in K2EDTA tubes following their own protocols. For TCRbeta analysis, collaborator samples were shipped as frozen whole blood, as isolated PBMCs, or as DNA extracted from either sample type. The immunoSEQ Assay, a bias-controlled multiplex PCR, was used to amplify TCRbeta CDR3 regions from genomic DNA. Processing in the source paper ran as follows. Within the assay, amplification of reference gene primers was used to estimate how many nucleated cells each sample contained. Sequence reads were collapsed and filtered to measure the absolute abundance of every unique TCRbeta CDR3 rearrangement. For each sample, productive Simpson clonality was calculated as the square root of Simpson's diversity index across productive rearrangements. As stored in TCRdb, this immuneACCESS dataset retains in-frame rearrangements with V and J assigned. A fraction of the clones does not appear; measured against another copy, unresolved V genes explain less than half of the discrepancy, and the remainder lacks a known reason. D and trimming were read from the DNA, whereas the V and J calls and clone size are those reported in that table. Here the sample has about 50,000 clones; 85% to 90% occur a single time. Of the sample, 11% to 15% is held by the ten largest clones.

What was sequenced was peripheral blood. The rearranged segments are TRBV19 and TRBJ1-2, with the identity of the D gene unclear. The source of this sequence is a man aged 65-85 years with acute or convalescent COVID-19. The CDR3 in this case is CASSIASSFNHGYTF. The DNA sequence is TGTGCCAGTAGTATAGCTTCCAGTTTCAACCATGGCTACACCTTC.